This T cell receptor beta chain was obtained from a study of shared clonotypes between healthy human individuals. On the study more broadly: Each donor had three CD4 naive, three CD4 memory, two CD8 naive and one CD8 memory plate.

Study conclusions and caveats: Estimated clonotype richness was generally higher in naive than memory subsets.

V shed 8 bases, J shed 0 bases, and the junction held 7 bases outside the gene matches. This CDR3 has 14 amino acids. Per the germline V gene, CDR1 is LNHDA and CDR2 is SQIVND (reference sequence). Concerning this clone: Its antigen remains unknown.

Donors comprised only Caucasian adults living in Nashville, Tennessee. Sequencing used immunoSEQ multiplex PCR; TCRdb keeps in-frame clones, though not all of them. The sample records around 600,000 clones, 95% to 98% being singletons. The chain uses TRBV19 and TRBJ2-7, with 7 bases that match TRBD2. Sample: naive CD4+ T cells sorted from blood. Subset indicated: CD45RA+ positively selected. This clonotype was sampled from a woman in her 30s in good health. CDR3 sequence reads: CASAVREHSYEQYF. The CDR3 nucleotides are TGTGCCAGTGCCGTGCGGGAGCACTCCTACGAGCAGTACTTC.